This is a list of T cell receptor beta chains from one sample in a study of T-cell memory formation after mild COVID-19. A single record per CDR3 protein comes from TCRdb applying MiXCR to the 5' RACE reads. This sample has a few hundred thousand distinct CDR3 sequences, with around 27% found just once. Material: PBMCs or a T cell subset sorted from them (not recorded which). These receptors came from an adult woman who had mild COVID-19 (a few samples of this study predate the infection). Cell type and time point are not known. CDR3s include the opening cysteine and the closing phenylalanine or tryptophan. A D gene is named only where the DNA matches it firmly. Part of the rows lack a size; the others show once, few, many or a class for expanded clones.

CASSLSPGGAYTQYF TGTGCCAGCAGTTTGTCCCCGGGGGGCGCGTATACGCAGTATTTT NA TRBJ2-3 15 few TRBV28
CASSSLVLQETQYF TGTGCCAGCAGCTCCTTAGTGTTGCAAGAGACCCAGTACTTC NA TRBJ2-5 14 NA TRBV7-6
CASSLTRQETQYF TGTGCCAGCAGTTTGACCCGCCAAGAGACCCAGTACTTC NA TRBJ2-5 13 NA TRBV12-3/TRBV12-4
CASSQTAPYEQYF TGTGCCAGCAGCCAGACGGCCCCCTACGAGCAGTACTTC NA TRBJ2-7 13 NA TRBV3-1
CASSISRTSVSIQYF TGTGCCAGTAGTATTTCTCGGACTAGCGTTAGCATTCAGTACTTC TRBD2 TRBJ2-4 15 few TRBV19
CASSLAPRTRKTTDTQYF TGTGCCAGCAGCTTAGCGCCACGGACCCGTAAAACCACAGATACGCAGTATTTT NA TRBJ2-3 18 NA TRBV7-2
CASSRLRESTGELFF TGTGCCAGCAGCCGCTTGCGGGAGAGCACCGGGGAGCTGTTTTTT TRBD2 TRBJ2-2 15 few TRBV9
CASWGLGRPRNYGYTF TGTGCCAGCTGGGGACTCGGACGCCCTCGAAACTATGGCTACACCTTC NA TRBJ1-2 16 once TRBV12-3/TRBV12-4
CASSPRQSNTEAFF TGCGCCAGCAGCCCCAGACAGAGTAACACTGAAGCTTTCTTT NA TRBJ1-1 14 NA TRBV5-1
CASSPPMDRMETQYF TGTGCCAGCAGCCCCCCAATGGACAGGATGGAGACCCAGTACTTC TRBD1 TRBJ2-5 15 NA TRBV7-9
CASSQEGARGEKLFF TGTGCCAGCAGCCAAGAAGGGGCTAGAGGTGAAAAACTGTTTTTT NA TRBJ1-4 15 few TRBV3-1
CSARPARAASLAKNIQYF TGCAGTGCTAGACCCGCCAGGGCGGCTTCGTTAGCCAAAAACATTCAGTACTTC NA TRBJ2-4 18 few TRBV20-1
CASSLINRAGYDGYTF TGTGCCAGCAGCTTGATCAACAGGGCAGGGTATGATGGCTACACCTTC NA TRBJ1-2 16 NA TRBV5-5
CASSQEGLAGKDTQYF TGCGCCAGCAGCCAAGAGGGACTAGCGGGGAAGGATACGCAGTATTTT TRBD2 TRBJ2-3 16 many TRBV4-1
CASRGWSSGANVLTF TGTGCCAGCAGGGGTTGGTCTAGTGGGGCCAACGTCCTGACTTTC NA TRBJ2-6 15 few TRBV28
CASSSIGRTEQFF TGTGCCAGCAGCTCGATAGGGAGGACTGAGCAGTTCTTC NA TRBJ2-1 13 NA TRBV7-2
CASSRQGAGELFF TGCGCCAGCAGTCGACAGGGGGCCGGGGAGCTGTTTTTT TRBD1 TRBJ2-2 13 NA TRBV10-2
CASSAGQGIGFMSYNEQFF TGCGCCAGCAGCGCTGGACAGGGTATCGGGTTCATGTCCTACAATGAGCAGTTCTTC TRBD1 TRBJ2-1 19 many TRBV5-1
CASSPGGRQPQHF TGTGCCAGCTCACCCGGAGGCCGCCAGCCCCAGCATTTT NA TRBJ1-5 13 NA TRBV18
CATSRDSVWGIGYTF TGTGCCACCAGCAGAGATTCGGTTTGGGGGATTGGCTACACCTTC NA TRBJ1-2 15 NA TRBV15
CASSPGDRAEQYF TGTGCCAGCAGCCCGGGGGACAGAGCCGAGCAGTACTTC NA TRBJ2-7 13 NA TRBV5-5
CASRWVDSYYEQYF TGTGCCAGCCGTTGGGTGGACAGCTACTACGAGCAGTACTTC NA TRBJ2-7 14 few TRBV6-1
CAWSYKASGNTIYF TGTGCCTGGAGTTATAAGGCCTCTGGAAACACCATATATTTT NA TRBJ1-3 14 NA TRBV30
CASSSIHYEQYF TGTGCCAGCAGTTCTATTCACTACGAGCAGTACTTC NA TRBJ2-7 12 NA TRBV6-5
CASSQDGTYGYTF TGTGCCAGCAGCCAAGACGGCACCTATGGCTACACCTTC NA TRBJ1-2 13 NA TRBV3-1
CASSYVAGGLYF TGTGCCAGCAGTTACGTTGCGGGGGGGCTTTATTTT TRBD2 TRBJ2-3 12 NA TRBV6-5
CAISESGQSYNEQFF TGTGCCATCAGTGAGTCCGGACAGTCATACAATGAGCAGTTCTTC NA TRBJ2-1 15 NA TRBV10-3
CASSSRSSGDYGYTF TGTGCCAGCAGTTCCCGCTCTTCGGGGGACTATGGCTACACCTTC NA TRBJ1-2 15 once TRBV12-3/TRBV12-4
CASSKAGLAGGPNIQYF TGTGCCAGCAGTAAAGCGGGACTAGCGGGAGGGCCGAACATTCAGTACTTC TRBD2 TRBJ2-4 17 few TRBV6-6
CASSLGAETSDVYGYTF TGTGCCAGCAGCTTAGGGGCAGAAACATCTGATGTCTATGGCTACACCTTC NA TRBJ1-2 17 NA TRBV7-8
CSARDSYEQYF TGCAGTGCTAGGGACTCCTACGAGCAGTACTTC NA TRBJ2-7 11 NA TRBV20-1
CASSQDGTGSNTEAFF TGCGCCAGCAGCCAAGATGGGACAGGGTCGAACACTGAAGCTTTCTTT TRBD1 TRBJ1-1 16 few TRBV4-1
CASSLGTSGYPRDTQYF TGTGCCAGCAGTCTCGGGACTAGCGGCTACCCCAGGGATACGCAGTATTTT TRBD2 TRBJ2-3 17 NA TRBV27
CASSRDWDSNQPQHF TGTGCCAGTAGTAGGGACTGGGATAGCAATCAGCCCCAGCATTTT NA TRBJ1-5 15 few TRBV19
CASSGTVYNEQFF TGTGCCAGCAGCGGAACAGTTTACAATGAGCAGTTCTTC NA TRBJ2-1 13 many TRBV5-4
CASSVGGRDQETQYF TGTGCCAGCAGCGTAGGCGGGAGGGACCAAGAGACCCAGTACTTC TRBD2 TRBJ2-5 15 NA TRBV9
CASSLGRANVLTF TGCGCCAGCAGCTTGGGCCGGGCCAACGTCCTGACTTTC NA TRBJ2-6 13 few TRBV5-1
CASSFTDTRDTQYF TGCGCCAGCAGCTTCACTGACACAAGGGATACGCAGTATTTT NA TRBJ2-3 14 NA TRBV5-1
CASSLLAGVGEQFF TGTGCCAGCAGCTTACTAGCGGGAGTTGGTGAGCAGTTCTTC TRBD2 TRBJ2-1 14 few TRBV7-6
CATSTGTGNYEQYF TGTGCCACCAGTACGGGGACAGGAAACTACGAGCAGTACTTC TRBD1 TRBJ2-7 14 few TRBV24-1
CASSSGRGSNQPQHF TGTGCCAGCAGCTCCGGCAGGGGTAGCAATCAGCCCCAGCATTTT NA TRBJ1-5 15 NA TRBV7-2
CASRTGTNLNEQFF TGCGCCAGCAGAACCGGGACAAACCTCAATGAGCAGTTCTTC NA TRBJ2-1 14 few TRBV5-1
CASSDSGTGGDTQYF TGTGCCAGCAGTGACTCCGGGACAGGGGGCGATACGCAGTATTTT TRBD1 TRBJ2-3 15 NA TRBV6-4
CASSSEGGEGTEAFF TGTGCCAGCAGCTCAGAGGGGGGAGAGGGCACTGAAGCTTTCTTT NA TRBJ1-1 15 NA TRBV11-3
CASSLAWGGIEQYF TGTGCCAGCAGCTTGGCGTGGGGAGGAATCGAGCAGTACTTC NA TRBJ2-7 14 NA TRBV5-4
CASTGQGARIYEQYF TGTGCCAGCACCGGACAGGGGGCGCGAATCTACGAGCAGTACTTC TRBD1 TRBJ2-7 15 few TRBV7-2
CATGSGRDTQYF TGTGCCACCGGTAGCGGGAGGGATACGCAGTATTTT TRBD2 TRBJ2-3 12 NA TRBV24-1
CATQPGTGPYNEQFF TGTGCCACCCAACCCGGGACAGGGCCCTACAATGAGCAGTTCTTC TRBD1 TRBJ2-1 15 NA TRBV7-8
CSASGRDYEQYF TGCAGTGCTAGCGGGAGGGACTACGAGCAGTACTTC TRBD2 TRBJ2-7 12 NA TRBV20-1
CASSSPGQPSSYEQYF TGTGCCAGCAGCTCCCCGGGACAGCCGTCCTCCTACGAGCAGTACTTC TRBD1 TRBJ2-7 16 NA TRBV7-9
CASSLLTGILETQYF TGTGCCAGCAGCTTACTGACAGGGATTTTGGAGACCCAGTACTTC TRBD1 TRBJ2-5 15 few TRBV7-2
CASSSGTGSYGYTF TGTGCCAGCAGTTCGGGGACAGGGAGCTATGGCTACACCTTC TRBD1 TRBJ1-2 14 NA TRBV12-3/TRBV12-4
CASSLGETTNEKLFF TGTGCCAGCAGCTTAGGGGAGACAACTAATGAAAAACTGTTTTTT NA TRBJ1-4 15 few TRBV13